The 30 T cell receptor beta chains below were found in one sample sequenced in a study of radiotherapy plus CTLA-4 blockade in lung cancer. The protocol was immunoSEQ multiplex PCR, while the TCRdb copy is restricted to in-frame clones and leaves out a portion. The sample shows some 37,000 clones, 72% of them seen only once. The starting material was peripheral blood, obtained from a patient treated with radiotherapy plus ipilimumab. These receptors were collected from a human donor with non-small cell lung cancer who had stable disease on radiotherapy plus ipilimumab.

The gene calls are TRBV10-3 and TRBJ1-2; 8 nucleotides match TRBD1. The CDR3 consists of 14 residues. The V segment lost 6 bases and the J segment 4 bases; nucleotides outside the gene matches: 7. Germline V CDR1 and CDR2: ENHRY, SYGVKD. The DNA of the CDR3 is TGTGCCATCAGGGGCGGACAGGGTAGCTATGGCTACACCTTC. Amino acids: CAIRGGQGSYGYTF.

This chain connects TRBV4-1 to TRBJ2-7, with a weak D call TRBD1 (6 bases). In germline, CDR1 is MGHRA, CDR2 YSYEKL. V shed 4 bases and J shed 3 bases, with 7 bases lying between them. The CDR3 consists of 12 residues. DNA of the CDR3: TGCGCCAGCAGCCCGACAGGCTACGAGCAGTACTTC. This translates into CASSPTGYEQYF.

The CDR3 DNA follows: TGTGCCAGCAGCTTGGGACAGCTACAAGAGACCCAGTACTTC. As protein: CASSLGQLQETQYF. The chain couples TRBV5-6 to TRBJ2-5; weak D call: TRBD1 (5 bases). V lost 0 bases and J lost 2, with 8 bases in between. This CDR3 comprises 14 residues. Germline V gives CDR1 SGHDT, CDR2 YYEEEE.

The V call is TRBV11-3, the J call TRBJ1-1, with 9 positions matching TRBD1. Germline assignment: CDR1 SGHNT and CDR2 YENEEA. J gave up 0 bases and V 5 bases, and 4 bases lay outside the gene matches. The CDR3 length is 15 residues. CDR3: CASSRRQGVNTEAFF. CDR3 sequence (DNA): TGTGCCAGCAGCCGAAGACAGGGGGTGAACACTGAAGCTTTCTTT.

This chain uses TRBV29-1 with TRBJ2-7; 8 bases fit TRBD1. V was clipped by 1 base and J by 2 bases; unmatched bases: 4. CDR3 length equals 14 residues. Germline-derived CDR1 and CDR2 are SQVTM and ANQGSEA. The CDR3 DNA sequence: TGCAGCGTTGAAGTGTGGACAGGGACCTACGAGCAGTACTTC. It codes for CSVEVWTGTYEQYF.

The gene calls are TRBV5-6 and TRBJ1-4; the D gene is possibly TRBD1 (5 bases). Germline-derived CDR1 and CDR2 are SGHDT and YYEEEE. The CDR3 has 12 residues. V lost 2 bases to trimming and J lost 11 bases, with 10 bases between them. The DNA of the CDR3 is TGTGCCAGCAGCTTCCAGGGTGGGAAACTGTTTTTT. Translated: CASSFQGGKLFF.

The chain recombines TRBV7-9 with TRBJ1-1; D gene ambiguous. Trimming cost V 5 bases and J 3 bases, with 16 bases left between them. The CDR3 consists of 15 residues. CDR1 and CDR2 from the germline V gene are SEHNR and FQNEAQ (reference sequence). The CDR3 DNA sequence: TGTGCCAGCAGCGCCCGGACGGGAAGGGACACTGAAGCTTTCTTT. Its protein is CASSARTGRDTEAFF.

V and J are TRBV19 and TRBJ2-5; 8 nucleotides align to TRBD2. Germline V gene data show CDR1 as LNHDA and CDR2 as SQIVND (reference sequence). J gave up 4 bases and V 10 bases, and 11 bases lay outside the gene matches. This CDR3 is built from 14 residues. CDR3 coding DNA: TGTGCCACTCAAGGCGGGGGGCTGGGAGAGACCCAGTACTTC. Translating it yields CATQGGGLGETQYF. The whole variable domain, remainder taken from reference TRBV19 and TRBJ2-5, is DGGITQSPKYLFRKEGQNVTLSCEQNLNHDAMYWYRQDPGQGLRLIYYSQIVNDFQKGDIAEGYSVSREKKESFPLTVTSAQKNPTAFYLCATQGGGLGETQYFGPGTRLLVL.

The chain carries TRBV5-1 and TRBJ1-4, with D possibly being TRBD1 (6 bases). V was cut by 0 bases and J by 8 bases, with 17 bases left in between. Germline V gene lookup returns CDR1 SGHRS and CDR2 YFSETQ. This CDR3 is built from 16 residues. The CDR3 protein is CASSLAGATGGEKLFF. The CDR3 DNA follows: TGCGCCAGCAGCTTGGCCGGGGCTACTGGGGGCGAAAAACTGTTTTTT.

The V and J genes are TRBV6-1 and TRBJ1-2, with D unresolved. The germline V and J ends were trimmed by 6 bases and 2 bases, with 10 bases remaining between them. This CDR3 has 13 residues. Per germline, CDR1 MNHNS and CDR2 SASEGT. CDR3 loop: CASRPDGNYGYTF. CDR3 coding DNA: TGTGCCAGCAGGCCCGACGGGAACTATGGCTACACCTTC.

This clone was seen a handful of times. The chain combines TRBV5-1 with TRBJ2-1, with TRBD2 identical over 10 bases. The CDR3 consists of 15 residues. Trimming took 0 bases from V and 8 from J; bases not matched to a gene: 5. Germline CDR1 is SGHRS and CDR2 is YFSETQ. As DNA, the CDR3 is TGCGCCAGCAGCTTGGGGGCTAGCGGGGGCGATGAGCAGTTCTTC. It encodes CASSLGASGGDEQFF.

The rearrangement uses TRBV7-8 and TRBJ1-5; D gene unclear. This CDR3 is 14 amino acids long. Per the germline V gene, CDR1 is SGHVS and CDR2 is FQNEAQ. V lost 4 bases and J lost 5, with 12 bases in between. CDR3 protein: CASSYGLVDQPQHF. The CDR3 coding sequence is TGTGCCAGCAGCTATGGACTCGTAGATCAGCCCCAGCATTTT.

V and J are TRBV25-1 and TRBJ1-2, with D possibly TRBD1 on 6 matching bases. The CDR3 has 14 amino acids. Per the germline V gene, CDR1 is MGHDK and CDR2 is SYGVNS. V dropped 6 bases and J dropped 7 bases, with 18 bases sitting between them. The CDR3 DNA reads as TGTGCCAGCAGACCGACCTCAGGGGTGGGTGGCTACACCTTC. Its translation: CASRPTSGVGGYTF.

The chain is built from TRBV5-1 and TRBJ1-6, with TRBD1 identical over 9 bases. The CDR3 length is 14 residues. Trimming cost V 4 bases and J 7 bases; bases outside gene matches: 3. In germline, CDR1 is SGHRS, CDR2 YFSETQ. CDR3 region: CASSLTGGNSPLHF. Here the CDR3 DNA reads TGCGCCAGCAGCCTGACAGGGGGGAATTCACCCCTCCACTTT. Full variable domain (rest looked up from reference TRBV5-1 and TRBJ1-6): KAGVTQTPRYLIKTRGQQVTLSCSPISGHRSVSWYQQTPGQGLQFLFEYFSETQRNKGNFPGRFSGRQFSNSRSEMNVSTLELGDSALYLCASSLTGGNSPLHFGNGTRLTVT.

In its sample, this clone was seen once. The J gene is TRBJ1-1, the V gene TRBV6-1; D gene unclear. Between the trimmed V and J ends, which lost 10 bases and 2 bases, there was a span of 14 bases. This CDR3 region has 13 residues. Germline V gene sequence: CDR1 MNHNS, CDR2 SASEGT. In DNA, the CDR3 is TGTGCCACCGTAGGACGGGATAACACTGAAGCTTTCTTT. Translating gives CATVGRDNTEAFF.

This clone appeared a few times. The genes are TRBV5-6 and TRBJ1-3, with D perhaps matching TRBD1 (6 bases). CDR3 size: 16 residues. Germline V gives CDR1 SGHDT, CDR2 YYEEEE. The ends were cut back, 0 bases at V and 5 bases at J, with 15 bases in the middle. The CDR3 loop reads CASSLEGGETRNTIYF. The CDR3, as DNA: TGTGCCAGCAGCTTGGAGGGGGGGGAAACGCGAAACACCATATATTTT.

V is TRBV7-2 and J is TRBJ2-6; maybe TRBD2 (6 bases). Germline assignment: CDR1 SGHTA and CDR2 FQGNSA. The CDR3 has 15 residues. Trimming took off 5 bases at V and 2 bases at J, with 10 bases between the two ends. CDR3 bases: TGTGCCAGCAGCCCCGGGGGTCCTGGGGCCAACGTCCTGACTTTC. As protein: CASSPGGPGANVLTF.

The J gene is TRBJ2-1, the V gene TRBV11-3; maybe TRBD2 (7 bases). The CDR3 runs 14 residues. V lost 6 bases and J 2 bases, leaving 11 bases between the germline ends. CDR1 is SGHNT and CDR2 is YENEEA in the germline V gene. The CDR3 DNA is TGTGCCAGCAGACCCGGGGGGCCCTACAATGAGCAGTTCTTC. This codes for CASRPGGPYNEQFF.

V usage is TRBV25-1 and J usage is TRBJ2-5, with a tentative D call TRBD1 (6 bases). Germline lookup yields CDR1 MGHDK and CDR2 SYGVNS. The CDR3 loop spans 18 amino acids. Trimming stripped 2 bases from V and 2 bases from J, with 21 bases between. CDR3 in amino acids: CASSELSLGRGTQETQYF. The CDR3, as DNA: TGTGCCAGCAGTGAACTCTCCCTCGGCAGGGGAACTCAAGAGACCCAGTACTTC.

This clone is labeled medium-sized. The chain links TRBV9 to TRBJ1-1; TRBD1 matches 12 bases. Trimming took 0 bases from V and 3 from J; bases not matched to a gene: 3. Germline V gene data show CDR1 as SGDLS and CDR2 as YYNGEE. This CDR3 spans 16 amino acids. The CDR3 DNA reads TGTGCCAGCAGCGTAGGGGACAGGGGGCGAGACACTGAAGCTTTCTTT. This sequence encodes CASSVGDRGRDTEAFF.

About this clone itself: One junction end does not reproduce the germline sequence, and a read error may be involved. The V and J genes are TRBV6-1 and TRBJ1-5; D remains ambiguous. Per germline, CDR1 MNHNS and CDR2 SASEGT. The CDR3 totals 12 residues. The CDR3 DNA reads as TGTGCCGGCAGTGAAGTCGACTGGCCCCAGCATTTT. Residues: CAGSEVDWPQHF.

This clone was recorded a few times. V gene TRBV2 combines with J gene TRBJ1-1; 7 nucleotides agree with TRBD1. Germline V gives CDR1 SNHLY, CDR2 FYNNEI. The trim removed 7 bases at V and 1 base at J, leaving 9 bases unmatched. The CDR3 is 15 amino acids. CDR3 sequence: CASTRQGGTNTEAFF. The CDR3 nucleotides read TGTGCCAGCACCCGACAGGGTGGGACGAACACTGAAGCTTTCTTT.

The chain is built from TRBV10-3 and TRBJ2-5, with TRBD2 as a possible D gene (5 bases). Germline-derived CDR1 and CDR2 are ENHRY and SYGVKD. The length of the CDR3 is 13 residues. V lost 9 bases to trimming and J lost 3 bases, with 14 bases between them. The CDR3 sequence: CAISTGFEETQYF. The CDR3 DNA follows: TGTGCCATTTCGACGGGGTTTGAAGAGACCCAGTACTTC.

The genes are TRBV2 and TRBJ1-2; 8 bases are a match to TRBD1. The junction had 8 bases not matched to a gene; V was cut back by 7 bases and J by 1 base. CDR3 size: 15 residues. Germline CDR1 is SNHLY and CDR2 is FYNNEI. CDR3 DNA: TGTGCCAGCATCGACGACAGGGGCCGTAACTATGGCTACACCTTC. It is translated as CASIDDRGRNYGYTF.

The chain joins TRBV19 to TRBJ1-5, with D tentatively TRBD1 (5 bases). Germline lookup yields CDR1 LNHDA and CDR2 SQIVND (reference sequence). The V and J ends lost 5 bases and 3 bases respectively, with 17 bases between them. The CDR3 consists of 16 residues. The CDR3 region is CASSPRWGRSNQPQHF. The CDR3 DNA reads TGTGCCAGTAGTCCCCGGTGGGGCCGGTCCAATCAGCCCCAGCATTTT.

This sequence joins TRBV7-6 and TRBJ2-7; 10 nucleotides match TRBD1. The J segment lost 3 bases and the V segment lost 0 bases, leaving 2 bases of the junction unmatched. CDR3 length: 15 residues. Germline V gives CDR1 SGHVS, CDR2 FNYEAQ. The CDR3 DNA sequence: TGTGCCAGCAGCTTAGCGGGGACAGGGGTCTACGAGCAGTACTTC. Protein: CASSLAGTGVYEQYF.

This clone was counted many times. The same CDR3 also results from other DNA sequences found in this sample. This chain uses TRBV30 with TRBJ1-4, with no clear D. The CDR3 spans 11 residues. CDR1 is GTSNPN, CDR2 SVGIG, per germline (reference sequence). Trimming shortened V by 2 bases and J by 8 bases, and 6 bases separated the two germline ends. The CDR3 DNA follows: TGTGCCTGGAGTATACGGGAAAAACTGTTTTTT. Translated, it gives CAWSIREKLFF. The full variable domain, completed using reference TRBV30 and TRBJ1-4, is SQTIHQWPATLVQPVGSPLSLECTVEGTSNPNLYWYRQAAGRGLQLLFYSVGIGQISSEVPQNLSASRPQDRQFILSSKKLLLSDSGFYLCAWSIREKLFFGSGTQLSVL.

The chain is built from TRBV6-5 and TRBJ1-6; weak D call: TRBD1 (6 bases). CDR1 is MNHEY and CDR2 is SVGAGI in the germline V gene. V was trimmed by 6 bases and J by 9 bases, leaving 15 bases between them. The CDR3 has 14 residues. CDR3 nucleotide sequence: TGTGCCAGCAGACCACAGGGACCTGGTTCACCCCTCCACTTT. Its protein product is CASRPQGPGSPLHF.

The genes are TRBV7-2 and TRBJ2-3; tentative D call: TRBD2 (6 bases). Germline V gene sequence: CDR1 SGHTA, CDR2 FQGNSA. The CDR3 consists of 14 residues. Deletions cut 4 bases from V and 2 bases from J, with 10 bases between. In nucleotides, the CDR3 is TGTGCCAGCAGCTCCCTAGCGTACACAGATACGCAGTATTTT. This encodes CASSSLAYTDTQYF. The full variable domain, its missing parts supplied by reference TRBV7-2 and TRBJ2-3, is GAGVSQSPSNKVTEKGKDVELRCDPISGHTALYWYRQSLGQGLEFLIYFQGNSAPDKSGLPSDRFSAERTGGSVSTLTIQRTQQEDSAVYLCASSSLAYTDTQYFGPGTRLTVL.

The J gene is TRBJ2-1, the V gene TRBV29-1, with 11 bases fitting TRBD1. The CDR3 runs 13 residues. Germline CDR1 and CDR2: SQVTM and ANQGSEA. V lost 6 bases and J lost 5; bases outside the gene matches: 3. CDR3 in amino acids: CSVEGQGDNEQFF. CDR3 DNA: TGCAGCGTCGAGGGACAGGGGGACAATGAGCAGTTCTTC.